A single sample gave rise to the 10 T cell receptor beta chains below, sequenced in a study of cytomegalovirus exposure and HLA in healthy donors (dated by TCRdb to the late 2010s). Library prep was done by the immunoSEQ multiplex PCR assay. A mixture of 60 forward primers for TCR Vbeta segments and 13 reverse primers for TCR Jbeta segments was used in the multiplex PCR. Sourced from immuneACCESS, this table was stored by TCRdb with only in-frame sequences that have V and J called. A share of the clones is absent; for the studies checked, an unresolved V gene accounts for under half, and the remainder has no known explanation. A total of roughly 150,000 clones appear in this sample, 70% to 80% of them only once. Around 2% of the sample rests with the top ten. The source material was PBMCs. Receptors originate from a man in his thirties or forties in good health and CMV-seronegative.

The CDR3 DNA is TGCGCCAGCCGCCGAGAAGGGGAACCCACAGATACGCAGTATTTT. It encodes CASRREGEPTDTQYF. The chain carries TRBV5-1 and TRBJ2-3, with a tentative D call TRBD1 (5 bases). There are 15 residues in the CDR3. The V end lost 7 bases, the J end lost 2 bases, and 17 bases lay between the germline ends. Per germline, CDR1 SGHRS and CDR2 YFSETQ.

The V and J genes are TRBV25-1 and TRBJ2-7; 8 bases are a match to TRBD2. In germline, CDR1 is MGHDK, CDR2 SYGVNS. This CDR3 contains 16 residues. V was clipped by 2 bases and J by 3 bases; unmatched bases: 9. As DNA, the CDR3 is TGTGCCAGCAGTGAAGGGTTAGGGACTAGAGGCTACGAGCAGTACTTC. This translates into CASSEGLGTRGYEQYF.

The gene calls are TRBV19 and TRBJ2-7; TRBD2 agrees at 8 bases. The CDR3 loop spans 15 amino acids. Losses at the gene ends were 3 bases for V and 6 bases for J; bases not matched to a gene: 10. Looked up from germline, CDR1 is LNHDA and CDR2 is SQIVND (reference sequence). The CDR3 loop is CASSIASGHPGEQYF. In nucleotides, the CDR3 is TGTGCCAGTAGTATCGCTAGCGGGCACCCAGGCGAGCAGTACTTC.

The chain recombines TRBV9 with TRBJ1-5; no reliable D call. CDR3 length: 12 amino acids. Germline CDR1 SGDLS, CDR2 YYNGEE. Trimming removed 4 bases at V and 2 bases at J, with 4 bases between. CDR3 region: CASSRGNQPQHF. As DNA, the CDR3 is TGTGCCAGCAGCCGGGGCAATCAGCCCCAGCATTTT.

The rearrangement links TRBV27 to TRBJ1-1; D uncertain. From germline, CDR1 is MNHEY and CDR2 SMNVEV (reference sequence). Trimming shortened V by 1 base and J by 5 bases, and 11 bases separated the two germline ends. CDR3 length: 14 amino acids. The CDR3 region has the DNA TGTGCCAGCAGTTTATATAGGGAGGGTACTGAAGCTTTCTTT. Translated: CASSLYREGTEAFF.

This rearrangement joins TRBV5-6 to TRBJ2-7, with TRBD2 matching over 8 bases. The CDR3 covers 13 residues. The V gene end was trimmed by 1 base and the J gene end by 4 bases; junction bases not matched to a gene: 1. The V gene's germline CDR1 is SGHDT and CDR2 YYEEEE. The CDR3: CASSLPGGYEQYF. The CDR3 nucleotides read TGTGCCAGCAGCTTGCCGGGAGGGTACGAGCAGTACTTC.

As concerns this clone: A junction boundary mismatches the germline segment, possibly from a read error. The chain employs TRBV7-7 and TRBJ2-1; a possible D gene is TRBD2 (6 bases). The CDR3 runs to 16 residues. Per germline, CDR1 SSHAT and CDR2 FNYEAQ (reference sequence). CDR3 sequence: CASSDSGGARYNEQFF. The DNA for the CDR3 is TGTGCTAGCAGCGACAGCGGCGGGGCGAGATACAATGAGCAGTTCTTC.

This clone has a handful of counts. The rearrangement joins TRBV25-1 to TRBJ2-7; 7 nucleotides agree with TRBD1. Germline loops: CDR1 MGHDK, CDR2 SYGVNS. There are 13 residues in the CDR3. The V segment lost 8 bases and the J segment 4 bases; nucleotides outside the gene matches: 8. CDR3 residues: CASGPGQRYEQYF. CDR3 DNA sequence: TGTGCCAGCGGGCCGGGACAGAGATACGAGCAGTACTTC.

The chain has TRBV18 and TRBJ1-2; TRBD1 matches at 7 bases. Per the germline V gene, CDR1 is KGHSH and CDR2 is LQKENI. The CDR3 has 14 amino acids. The V gene end was trimmed by 6 bases and the J gene end by 1 base; junction bases not matched to a gene: 5. In DNA, the CDR3 is TGTGCCAGCTCCCCGGGACAGCTTAACTATGGCTACACCTTC. Translated, it gives CASSPGQLNYGYTF. The full variable domain, its missing parts supplied by reference TRBV18 and TRBJ1-2, is NAGVMQNPRHLVRRRGQEARLRCSPMKGHSHVYWYRQLPEEGLKFMVYLQKENIIDESGMPKERFSAEFPKEGPSILRIQQVVRGDSAAYFCASSPGQLNYGYTFGSGTRLTVV.

The V gene is TRBV19, the J gene TRBJ1-1, with D tentatively TRBD1 (5 bases). Per the germline V gene, CDR1 is LNHDA and CDR2 is SQIVND (reference sequence). This CDR3 is built from 15 residues. The V gene lost 6 bases and the J gene lost 3 bases, with 17 bases spanning the gap. The CDR3 region has the DNA TGTGCCAGTAGCAGACCTCGGGGGGGAGACACTGAAGCTTTCTTT. It is translated as CASSRPRGGDTEAFF.